This T cell receptor (beta chain) is drawn from a study of OX40 agonist ivuxolimab in advanced cancers. Trimming took off 0 bases at V and 3 bases at J, with 9 bases between the two ends. This CDR3 is built from 14 residues. Germline V CDR1 and CDR2: SGHRS, YFSETQ. Here immunoSEQ multiplex PCR was the method, and the copy in TCRdb shows in-frame clones only, minus some. This table has around 100,000 clones, about nine tenths appearing once. Source: CD4+ or CD8+ T cells sorted from blood, taken in a trial of the OX40 agonist ivuxolimab. The source of this sequence is an adult with an advanced solid tumor such as melanoma, head and neck, liver or kidney cancer. The chain recombines TRBV5-1 with TRBJ1-1, with D possibly TRBD1 on 5 matching bases. This CDR3 reads CASSLGGRDTEAFF. The DNA for the CDR3 is TGCGCCAGCAGCTTGGGAGGCAGGGACACTGAAGCTTTCTTT.